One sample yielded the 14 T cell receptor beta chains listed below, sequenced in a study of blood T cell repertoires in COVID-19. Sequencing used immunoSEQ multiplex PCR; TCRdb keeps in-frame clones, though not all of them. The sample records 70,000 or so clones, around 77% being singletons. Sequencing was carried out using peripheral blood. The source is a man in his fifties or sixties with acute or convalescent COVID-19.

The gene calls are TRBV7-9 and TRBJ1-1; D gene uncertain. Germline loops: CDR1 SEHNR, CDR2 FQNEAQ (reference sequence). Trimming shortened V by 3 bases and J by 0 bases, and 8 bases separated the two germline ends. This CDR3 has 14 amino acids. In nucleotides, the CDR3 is TGTGCCAGCAGCTTTGAGGGTGTGAACACTGAAGCTTTCTTT. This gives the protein CASSFEGVNTEAFF.

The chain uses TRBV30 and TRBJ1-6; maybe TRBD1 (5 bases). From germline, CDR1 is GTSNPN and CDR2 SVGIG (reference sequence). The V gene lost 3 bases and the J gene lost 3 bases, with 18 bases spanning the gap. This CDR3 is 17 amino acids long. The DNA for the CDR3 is TGTGCCTGGAGGGAAAGGACGGGGGTAGGCTATAATTCACCCCTCCACTTT. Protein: CAWRERTGVGYNSPLHF.

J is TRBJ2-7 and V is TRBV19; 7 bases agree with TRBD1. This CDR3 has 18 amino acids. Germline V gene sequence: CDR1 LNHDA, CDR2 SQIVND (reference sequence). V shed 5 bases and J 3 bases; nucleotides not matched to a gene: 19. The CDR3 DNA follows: TGTGCCAGTAGTTGGGGAGCGGTGGGGACGGGACAGAGCTACGAGCAGTACTTC. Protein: CASSWGAVGTGQSYEQYF.

CDR3 in amino acids: CASSLAGTGMTQYF. The CDR3 region has the DNA TGTGCCAGCAGCTTAGCTGGGACAGGGATGACCCAGTACTTC. J is TRBJ2-5 and V is TRBV7-9; 9 bases map to TRBD1. In germline, CDR1 is SEHNR, CDR2 FQNEAQ (reference sequence). V gave up 0 bases and J gave up 7 bases; unmatched junction bases: 3. The CDR3 covers 14 residues.

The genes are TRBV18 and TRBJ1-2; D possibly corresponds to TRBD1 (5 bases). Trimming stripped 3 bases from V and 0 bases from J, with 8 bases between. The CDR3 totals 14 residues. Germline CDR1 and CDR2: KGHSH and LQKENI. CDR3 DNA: TGTGCCAGCTCACCTATGACAGCTAACTATGGCTACACCTTC. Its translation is CASSPMTANYGYTF.

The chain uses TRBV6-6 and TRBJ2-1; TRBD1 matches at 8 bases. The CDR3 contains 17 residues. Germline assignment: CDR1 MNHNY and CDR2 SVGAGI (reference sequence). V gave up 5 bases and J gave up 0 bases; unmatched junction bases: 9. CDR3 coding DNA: TGTGCCAGCAGTCCTCGGACAGGGTGGTCCTCCTACAATGAGCAGTTCTTC. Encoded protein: CASSPRTGWSSYNEQFF.

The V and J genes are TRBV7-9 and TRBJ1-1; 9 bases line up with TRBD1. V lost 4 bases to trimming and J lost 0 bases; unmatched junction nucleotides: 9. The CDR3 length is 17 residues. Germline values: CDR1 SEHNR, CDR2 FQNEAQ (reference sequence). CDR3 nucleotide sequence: TGTGCCAGCAGCTCGAAAGGGACAGGGTCGTTGAACACTGAAGCTTTCTTT. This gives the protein CASSSKGTGSLNTEAFF. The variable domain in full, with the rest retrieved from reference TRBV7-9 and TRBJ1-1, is DTGVSQNPRHKITKRGQNVTFRCDPISEHNRLYWYRQTLGQGPEFLTYFQNEAQLEKSRLLSDRFSAERPKGSFSTLEIQRTEQGDSAMYLCASSSKGTGSLNTEAFFGQGTRLTVV.

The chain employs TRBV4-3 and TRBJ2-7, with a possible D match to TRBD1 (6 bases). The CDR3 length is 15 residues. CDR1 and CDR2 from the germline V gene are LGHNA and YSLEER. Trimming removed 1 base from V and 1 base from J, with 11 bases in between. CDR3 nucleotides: TGCGCCAGCAGCCAAGGGCTGGGGGCATCCTACGAGCAGTACTTC. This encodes CASSQGLGASYEQYF.

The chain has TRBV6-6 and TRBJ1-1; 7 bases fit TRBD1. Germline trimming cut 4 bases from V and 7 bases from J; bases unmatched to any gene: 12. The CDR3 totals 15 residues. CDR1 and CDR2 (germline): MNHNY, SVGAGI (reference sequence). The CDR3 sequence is CASSWGQSKSLEAFF. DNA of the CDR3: TGTGCCAGCAGTTGGGGACAGTCAAAATCCCTTGAAGCTTTCTTT.

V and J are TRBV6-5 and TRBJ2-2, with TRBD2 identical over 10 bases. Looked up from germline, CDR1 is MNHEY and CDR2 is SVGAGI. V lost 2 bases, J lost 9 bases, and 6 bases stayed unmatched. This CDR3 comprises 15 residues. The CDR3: CASSYEGLASRELFF. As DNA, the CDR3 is TGTGCCAGCAGTTACGAGGGACTAGCGTCGCGGGAGCTGTTTTTT.

This chain's CDR3 is CASSEDRNSGNTIYF. The CDR3 coding sequence is TGTGCCAGCAGTGAAGACAGAAACTCTGGAAACACCATATATTTT. This chain connects TRBV2 to TRBJ1-3; no firm D call. The CDR3 covers 15 residues. V was trimmed by 1 base and J by 0 bases, leaving 7 bases between them. Germline V gene lookup returns CDR1 SNHLY and CDR2 FYNNEI.

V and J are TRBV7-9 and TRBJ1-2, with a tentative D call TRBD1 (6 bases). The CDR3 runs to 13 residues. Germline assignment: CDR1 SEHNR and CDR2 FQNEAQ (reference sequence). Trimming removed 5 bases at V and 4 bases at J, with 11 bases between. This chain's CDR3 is CASSTDRLYGYTF. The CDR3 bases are TGTGCCAGCAGCACCGACAGGCTCTATGGCTACACCTTC.

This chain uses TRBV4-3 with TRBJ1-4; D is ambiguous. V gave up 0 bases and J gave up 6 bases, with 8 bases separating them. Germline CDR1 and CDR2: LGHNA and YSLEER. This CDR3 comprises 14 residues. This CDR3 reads CASSQDGRYEKLFF. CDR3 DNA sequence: TGCGCCAGCAGCCAAGATGGGAGGTATGAAAAACTGTTTTTT.

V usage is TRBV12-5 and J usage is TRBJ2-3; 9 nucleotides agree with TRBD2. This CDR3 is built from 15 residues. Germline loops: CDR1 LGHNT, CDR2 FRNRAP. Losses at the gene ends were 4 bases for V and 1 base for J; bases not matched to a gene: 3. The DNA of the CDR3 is TGTGCTAGTGGTTCACAGCGGGGGGGCACAGATACGCAGTATTTT. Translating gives CASGSQRGGTDTQYF.